The 15 T cell receptor beta chains reported below all come from one sample, sequenced in a study of T cells after yellow fever vaccination. MiXCR, applied by TCRdb to the 5' RACE reads, yields one record per CDR3 protein. The repertoire holds roughly 94,000 distinct CDR3 sequences, with approximately 8.4% as singletons. Sequencing used CD8+ T cells not binding an NS4B(214-222) dextramer, sorted from PBMCs, obtained around 14 days after the first yellow fever vaccination. These receptors all stem from a man between 18 and 29 years old who received the YFV17D yellow fever vaccine.

This sequence joins TRBV6-2 or TRBV6-3 and TRBJ1-1; unclear D gene. Looked up from germline, CDR1 is MNHEY and CDR2 is SVGEGT. V lost 7 bases and J lost 4, with 10 bases in between. CDR3 size: 12 residues. CDR3 DNA sequence: TGTGCCAGCACCTACCCGGCCACTGAAGCTTTCTTT. This gives the protein CASTYPATEAFF.

The CDR3 sequence is CSASPHGSTNEKLFF. As DNA, the CDR3 is TGCAGTGCTAGTCCTCACGGGTCAACTAATGAAAAACTGTTTTTT. V usage is TRBV20-1 and J usage is TRBJ1-4; D remains unclear. This CDR3 comprises 15 residues. The germline V and J ends were trimmed by 3 bases and 0 bases, with 11 bases remaining between them. Germline V CDR1 and CDR2: DFQATT, SNEGSKA (reference sequence).

The rearrangement uses TRBV12-3 or TRBV12-4 and TRBJ1-5, with D perhaps TRBD1 (6 bases). This CDR3 has 16 residues. Trimming shortened V by 5 bases and J by 0 bases, and 14 bases separated the two germline ends. The CDR3 loop is CASSPPGGPSNQPQHF. The CDR3 DNA is TGTGCCAGCAGTCCGCCGGGGGGCCCTAGCAATCAGCCCCAGCATTTT.

Note on this clonotype: Relative to the germline gene, one junction end is altered; a read error may explain this. The gene calls are TRBV4-1 and TRBJ2-3; perhaps TRBD1 as D (5 bases). There are 15 residues in the CDR3. Germline values: CDR1 MGHRA, CDR2 YSYEKL. As DNA, the CDR3 is TGCGCCAGCAGCCAAAGGGCAGACAGCACAGATATGCAGTATTTT. This gives the protein CASSQRADSTDMQYF.

The chain carries TRBV7-2 and TRBJ2-7; D unresolved. CDR1 and CDR2 from the germline V gene are SGHTA and FQGNSA. V was shortened by 1 base and J by 3 bases, with 13 bases between the two germline ends. This CDR3 region has 15 residues. For the CDR3, the DNA is TGTGCCAGCAGCTTAGGTAGCCCGACCATCTACGAGCAGTACTTC. Protein: CASSLGSPTIYEQYF.

CDR3 protein: CASSFSGGEYNEQFF. Here the CDR3 DNA reads TGTGCCAGCAGCTTTAGCGGGGGGGAGTACAATGAGCAGTTCTTC. J is TRBJ2-1 and V is TRBV7-3; 11 positions agree with TRBD2. Per germline, CDR1 SGHTA and CDR2 FQGTGA. V lost 3 bases, J lost 4 bases, and 2 bases stayed unmatched. The CDR3 covers 15 residues.

The chain combines TRBV5-6 with TRBJ1-1; possibly TRBD1 for D (5 bases). This CDR3 comprises 12 residues. Germline CDR1 is SGHDT and CDR2 is YYEEEE. V was clipped by 8 bases and J by 4 bases, with 12 bases between them. The CDR3 here is CARGTGGTEAFF. The CDR3 DNA sequence: TGTGCCAGGGGCACCGGGGGCACTGAAGCTTTCTTT.

This clonotype was seen a few times. The rearrangement joins TRBV7-2 to TRBJ2-5; a weak D match, TRBD1 (5 bases). Germline V gene data show CDR1 as SGHTA and CDR2 as FQGNSA. The V and J ends lost 1 base and 5 bases respectively, with 17 bases between them. The CDR3 totals 16 residues. In DNA form, the CDR3 reads TGTGCCAGCAGCTTAGATTTTGCCATTTCAGGGGAGACCCAGTACTTC. Protein: CASSLDFAISGETQYF.

Only a few counts were recorded for this clonotype. The rearrangement uses TRBV5-1 and TRBJ2-1; D is unresolved. The CDR3 consists of 14 residues. V lost 2 bases to trimming and J lost 11 bases, with 17 bases between them. Germline CDR1 reads SGHRS; CDR2 reads YFSETQ. The DNA of the CDR3 is TGCGCCAGCAGCTTTAATGAACCACGGACGAAGCAGTTCTTC. Translated: CASSFNEPRTKQFF.

This chain connects TRBV7-2 to TRBJ2-1; D is ambiguous. The CDR3 spans 13 residues. Germline loops: CDR1 SGHTA, CDR2 FQGNSA. The V end lost 6 bases, the J end lost 5 bases, and 11 bases lay between the germline ends. The CDR3 loop is CASSLLMNNEQFF. CDR3 DNA: TGTGCCAGCAGTCTCTTAATGAACAATGAGCAGTTCTTC.

This chain joins TRBV4-1 and TRBJ2-5; possibly TRBD1 for D (6 bases). CDR1 is MGHRA, CDR2 YSYEKL, per germline. The CDR3 loop spans 14 amino acids. Trimming removed 3 bases at V and 5 bases at J, with 13 bases between. CDR3 sequence: CASSQAEGEETQYF. The CDR3 coding sequence is TGCGCCAGCAGCCAGGCTGAGGGGGAGGAGACCCAGTACTTC.

This chain links TRBV12-3 or TRBV12-4 with TRBJ2-3; 8 bases line up with TRBD1. Germline trimming cut 6 bases from V and 2 bases from J; bases unmatched to any gene: 10. This CDR3 comprises 16 residues. Here the CDR3 DNA reads TGTGCCAGCAGCTCTCCGACAGGGGAATACACAGATACGCAGTATTTT. This codes for CASSSPTGEYTDTQYF.

This clonotype occurred many times. The genes are TRBV9 and TRBJ2-3; weak D call: TRBD2 (5 bases). The CDR3 is 13 amino acids. The ends were cut back, 4 bases at V and 5 bases at J, with 11 bases in the middle. In germline, CDR1 is SGDLS, CDR2 YYNGEE. CDR3 in amino acids: CASSSREIDTQYF. The CDR3 DNA is TGTGCCAGCAGCTCCCGGGAAATAGATACGCAGTATTTT.

In this sample, this clonotype turned up a few times. The genes are TRBV30 and TRBJ1-5; D call uncertain. The V end was cut by 1 base, the J end by 7 bases, with 11 bases between. Germline CDR1 and CDR2: GTSNPN and SVGIG (reference sequence). CDR3 size: 13 residues. The CDR3 loop is CAWSAPRSQPQHF. CDR3 bases: TGTGCCTGGAGTGCCCCCCGATCACAGCCCCAGCATTTT.

This clonotype was counted between two and nine times. This rearrangement joins TRBV3-1 to TRBJ2-7; TRBD2 might be the D (6 bases). CDR3 length equals 18 residues. Between the trimmed V and J ends, which lost 1 base and 4 bases, there was a span of 23 bases. CDR1 is LGHDT, CDR2 YNNKEL, per germline (reference sequence). In DNA form, the CDR3 reads TGTGCCAGCAGCCAAGCTGGATTGGGACTCGTCGGCCGGTACGAGCAGTACTTC. This gives the protein CASSQAGLGLVGRYEQYF.